One and the same sample provided the 9 T cell receptor beta chains below, sequenced in a study of T cells in localized non-small cell lung cancer. Sequenced by immunoSEQ multiplex PCR; TCRdb stores in-frame clones only, minus some. Of 35,000 to 50,000 clones listed, roughly nine tenths are singletons. Sequencing used PBMCs, obtained before any cancer treatment. Receptors originate from a woman aged 35 to 70 with stage II lung adenocarcinoma.

The J gene is TRBJ1-1, the V gene TRBV19; TRBD1 agrees at 7 bases. With 5 bases clipped from V and 0 bases from J, the junction kept 3 bases outside the gene matches. The CDR3 has 14 residues. The V gene's germline CDR1 is LNHDA and CDR2 SQIVND (reference sequence). The CDR3 protein is CASSPDRMNTEAFF. The CDR3 coding sequence is TGTGCCAGTAGTCCGGACAGGATGAACACTGAAGCTTTCTTT. Full variable domain (remainder filled in from reference TRBV19 and TRBJ1-1): DGGITQSPKYLFRKEGQNVTLSCEQNLNHDAMYWYRQDPGQGLRLIYYSQIVNDFQKGDIAEGYSVSREKKESFPLTVTSAQKNPTAFYLCASSPDRMNTEAFFGQGTRLTVV.

This rearrangement joins TRBV29-1 to TRBJ2-7; maybe TRBD2 (5 bases). The germline CDR1 and CDR2 sequences are SQVTM and ANQGSEA. V was trimmed by 4 bases and J by 0 bases, leaving 7 bases between them. The CDR3 loop spans 12 amino acids. The CDR3 loop is CSVGRDSYEQYF. Written as DNA, the CDR3 is TGCAGCGTTGGCCGGGACTCCTACGAGCAGTACTTC.

The chain couples TRBV27 to TRBJ2-6; 8 bases map to TRBD1. CDR3 length: 18 residues. Germline lookup yields CDR1 MNHEY and CDR2 SMNVEV (reference sequence). Unmatched junction bases numbered 10, after V lost 5 bases and J lost 1 base. CDR3 in DNA: TGTGCCAGCAGTACTTCACAGGGGGTGTCATCTGGGGCCAACGTCCTGACTTTC. This sequence encodes CASSTSQGVSSGANVLTF.

V is TRBV7-3 and J is TRBJ2-1, with TRBD2 matching over 12 bases. The germline CDR1 and CDR2 sequences are SGHTA and FQGTGA. CDR3 length equals 17 residues. Trimming cost V 5 bases and J 10 bases; bases outside gene matches: 15. CDR3 in DNA: TGTGCCAGCAGCGAGTCTGCCCTAGCGGGGGGGCGAGGAGAGCAGTTCTTC. Translating gives CASSESALAGGRGEQFF.

This chain joins TRBV29-1 and TRBJ2-7; 9 nucleotides agree with TRBD1. The germline V gene encodes CDR1 SQVTM and CDR2 ANQGSEA. V was clipped by 7 bases and J by 6 bases; unmatched bases: 16. CDR3 length: 15 residues. The CDR3 DNA is TGCAGCGCTACCGACACAGGGGGCGGCGGGGGCGAGCAGTACTTC. This encodes CSATDTGGGGGEQYF.

The V gene is TRBV29-1, the J gene TRBJ2-3, with D uncertain. CDR1 is SQVTM and CDR2 is ANQGSEA in the germline V gene. This CDR3 has 12 amino acids. The V end lost 6 bases, the J end lost 6 bases, and 13 bases lay between the germline ends. The CDR3 DNA follows: TGCAGCGTAGGGTTAATGGCGGATACGCAGTATTTT. This sequence encodes CSVGLMADTQYF.

V gene TRBV5-5 combines with J gene TRBJ1-1; 7 bases align to TRBD1. The CDR3 is made up of 15 amino acids. Germline V gives CDR1 SGHKS, CDR2 YYEKEE (reference sequence). The trim removed 2 bases at V and 0 bases at J, leaving 4 bases unmatched. For the CDR3, the DNA is TGTGCCAGCAGCTTCGGACAGGACATGAACACTGAAGCTTTCTTT. Its protein product is CASSFGQDMNTEAFF.

This chain links TRBV5-5 with TRBJ2-5; TRBD1 matches 8 bases. The trim removed 2 bases at V and 5 bases at J, leaving 8 bases unmatched. This CDR3 has 15 amino acids. The germline V gene encodes CDR1 SGHKS and CDR2 YYEKEE (reference sequence). DNA for the CDR3: TGTGCCAGCAGCTTCGGGGACAGGATTGGGGAGACCCAGTACTTC. Residues: CASSFGDRIGETQYF.

V is TRBV7-8 and J is TRBJ2-7; 12 bases match TRBD1. Germline CDR1 SGHVS, CDR2 FQNEAQ. V lost 4 bases and J lost 6; bases outside the gene matches: 4. The CDR3 runs 14 residues. CDR3 nucleotide sequence: TGTGCCAGCAGCTCCGGGACAGGGGGCCTCGAGCAGTACTTC. As protein: CASSSGTGGLEQYF.